This T cell receptor beta chain was retrieved from a study of tissue T cells after allogeneic stem cell transplantation. Time point meaning: mouse harvest day 7 after allogeneic transplant. Tail vein injection delivered 10^7 T-cell-depleted bone marrow cells and 10^6 splenic CD5+ T cells. Mice had MHC-mismatched B6 into BALB/c GVHD, sampled day 7 or 14. CDR1 and CDR2 (germline): KGHPV, FQNQEV (reference sequence). The V and J ends lost 5 bases and 4 bases respectively, with 6 bases between them. This CDR3 comprises 11 residues. A word on this clone: Its antigen remains unknown. Gene names follow the mouse nomenclature. The CDR3 extends 1 residue past the end of the read, so its final part is completed from the germline J gene.

Whole-study results and caveats: Across patients, clones rarely overlapped, yet motif clusters were shared tissue-specifically.

Sequencing was performed with immunoSEQ multiplex PCR; in TCRdb, only in-frame clones are kept and a portion is missing. The table shows under 7,000 clones, with more than 40% occurring only once. J is TRBJ2-7 and V is TRBV26; no definite D call. Input material: gut tissue. This receptor was identified in a female BALB/c mouse given C57BL/6 T cells with graft-versus-host disease after an allogeneic hematopoietic cell transplant. The CDR3: CASSSHYEQYF. CDR3 bases read: TGTGCCAGCAGTTCACATTATGAACAGTAC.